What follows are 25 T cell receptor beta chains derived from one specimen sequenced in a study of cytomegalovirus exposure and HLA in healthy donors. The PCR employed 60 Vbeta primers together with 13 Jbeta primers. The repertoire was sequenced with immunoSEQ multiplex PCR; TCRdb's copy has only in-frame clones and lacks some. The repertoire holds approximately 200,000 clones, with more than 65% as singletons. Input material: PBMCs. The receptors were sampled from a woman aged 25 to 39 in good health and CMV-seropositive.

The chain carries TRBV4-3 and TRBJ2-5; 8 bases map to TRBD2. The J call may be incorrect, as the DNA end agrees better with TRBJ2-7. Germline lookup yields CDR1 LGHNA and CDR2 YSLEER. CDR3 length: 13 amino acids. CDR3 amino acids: CASSLRGGGEQYF. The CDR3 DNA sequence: TGCGCCAGCAGCCTACGGGGGGGTGGCGAGCAGTACTTC.

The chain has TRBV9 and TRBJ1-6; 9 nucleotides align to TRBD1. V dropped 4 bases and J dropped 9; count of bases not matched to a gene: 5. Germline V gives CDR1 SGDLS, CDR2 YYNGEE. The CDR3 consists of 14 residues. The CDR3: CASSWGTGSSPLHF. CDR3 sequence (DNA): TGTGCCAGCAGCTGGGGGACAGGGAGTTCACCCCTCCACTTT.

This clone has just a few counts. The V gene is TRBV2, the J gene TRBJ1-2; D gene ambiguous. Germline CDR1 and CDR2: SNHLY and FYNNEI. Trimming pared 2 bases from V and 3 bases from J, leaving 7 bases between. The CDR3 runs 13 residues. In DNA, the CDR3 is TGTGCCAGCAGTGAACGGGAGTACTATGGCTACACCTTC. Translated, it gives CASSEREYYGYTF.

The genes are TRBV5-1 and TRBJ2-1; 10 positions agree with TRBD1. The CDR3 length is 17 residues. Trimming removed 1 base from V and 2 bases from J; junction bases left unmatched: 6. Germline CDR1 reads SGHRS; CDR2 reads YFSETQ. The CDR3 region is CASSLIPGTGAYNEQFF. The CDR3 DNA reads TGCGCCAGCAGCTTGATCCCCGGGACAGGGGCCTACAATGAGCAGTTCTTC.

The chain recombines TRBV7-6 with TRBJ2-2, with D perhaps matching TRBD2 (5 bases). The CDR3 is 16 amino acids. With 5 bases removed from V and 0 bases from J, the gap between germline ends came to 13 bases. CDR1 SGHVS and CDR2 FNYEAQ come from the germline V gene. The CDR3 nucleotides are TGTGCCAGCAGCCCCTTGGCGGGTTCGAACACCGGGGAGCTGTTTTTT. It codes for CASSPLAGSNTGELFF.

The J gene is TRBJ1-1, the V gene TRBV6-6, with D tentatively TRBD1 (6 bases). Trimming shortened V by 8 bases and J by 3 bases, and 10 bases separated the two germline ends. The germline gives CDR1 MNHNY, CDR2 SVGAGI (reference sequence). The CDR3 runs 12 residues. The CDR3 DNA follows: TGTGCCAGCCTGACAGGCGACACTGAAGCTTTCTTT. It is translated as CASLTGDTEAFF.

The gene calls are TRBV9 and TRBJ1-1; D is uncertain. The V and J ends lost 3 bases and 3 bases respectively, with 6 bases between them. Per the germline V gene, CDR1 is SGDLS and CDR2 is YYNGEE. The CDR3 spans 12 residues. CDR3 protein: CASSDRDTEAFF. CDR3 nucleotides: TGTGCCAGCAGCGACCGGGACACTGAAGCTTTCTTT.

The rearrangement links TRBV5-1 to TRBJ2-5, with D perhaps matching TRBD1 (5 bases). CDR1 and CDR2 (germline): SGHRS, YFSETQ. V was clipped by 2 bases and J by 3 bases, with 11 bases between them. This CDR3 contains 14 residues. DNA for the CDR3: TGCGCCAGCAGCTTTGGGGCCAGGGAAGAGACCCAGTACTTC. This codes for CASSFGAREETQYF.

CDR3 sequence (DNA): TGTGCCAGCAGTTACGCAAGACAGGGGTGGACTGAAGCTTTCTTT. Translating it yields CASSYARQGWTEAFF. V gene TRBV6-5 combines with J gene TRBJ1-1, with 8 bases fitting TRBD1. The CDR3 totals 15 residues. Trimming took 2 bases from V and 5 from J; bases not matched to a gene: 7. The germline gives CDR1 MNHEY, CDR2 SVGAGI.

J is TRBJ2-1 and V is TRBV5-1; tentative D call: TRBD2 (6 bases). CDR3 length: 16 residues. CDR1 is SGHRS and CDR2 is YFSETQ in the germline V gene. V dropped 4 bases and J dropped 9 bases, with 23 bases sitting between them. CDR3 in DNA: TGCGCCAGCAGCCCGAACGGGGGTTTGGTAGCGGTTGAGCAGTTCTTC. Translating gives CASSPNGGLVAVEQFF.

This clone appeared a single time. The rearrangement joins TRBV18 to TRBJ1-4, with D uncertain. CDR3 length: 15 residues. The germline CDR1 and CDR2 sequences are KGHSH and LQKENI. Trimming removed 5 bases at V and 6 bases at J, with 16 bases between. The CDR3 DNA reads TGTGCCAGCTCAATTGGGCCTTGGGGAGATGAAAAACTGTTTTTT. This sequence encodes CASSIGPWGDEKLFF. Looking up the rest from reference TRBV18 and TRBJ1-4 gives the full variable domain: NAGVMQNPRHLVRRRGQEARLRCSPMKGHSHVYWYRQLPEEGLKFMVYLQKENIIDESGMPKERFSAEFPKEGPSILRIQQVVRGDSAAYFCASSIGPWGDEKLFFGSGTQLSVL.

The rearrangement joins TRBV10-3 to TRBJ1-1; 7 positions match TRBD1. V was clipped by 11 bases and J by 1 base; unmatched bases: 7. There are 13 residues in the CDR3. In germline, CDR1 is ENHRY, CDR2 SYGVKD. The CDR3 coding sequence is TGTGCCGTCAACAGGGGTGGGAACACTGAAGCTTTCTTT. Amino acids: CAVNRGGNTEAFF.

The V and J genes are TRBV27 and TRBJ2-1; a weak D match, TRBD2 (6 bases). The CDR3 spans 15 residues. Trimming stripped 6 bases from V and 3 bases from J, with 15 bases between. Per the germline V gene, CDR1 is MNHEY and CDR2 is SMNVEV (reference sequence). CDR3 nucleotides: TGTGCCAGCAGACAAGGACTAACCCTCTACAATGAGCAGTTCTTC. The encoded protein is CASRQGLTLYNEQFF.

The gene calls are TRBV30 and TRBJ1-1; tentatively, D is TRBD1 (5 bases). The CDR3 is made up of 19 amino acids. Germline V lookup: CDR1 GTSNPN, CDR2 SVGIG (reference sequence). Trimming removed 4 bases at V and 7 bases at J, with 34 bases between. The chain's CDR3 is CAWTILPTSQGVGILEAFF. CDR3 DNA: TGTGCCTGGACCATTTTACCGACCTCTCAAGGGGTTGGCATACTTGAAGCTTTCTTT.

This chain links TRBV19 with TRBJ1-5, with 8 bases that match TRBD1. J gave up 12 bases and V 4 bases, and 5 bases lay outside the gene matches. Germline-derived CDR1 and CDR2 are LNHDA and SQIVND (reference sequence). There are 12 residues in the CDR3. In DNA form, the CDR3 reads TGTGCCAGTAGTACTAGAGGACAGGGCCAGCATTTT. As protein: CASSTRGQGQHF.

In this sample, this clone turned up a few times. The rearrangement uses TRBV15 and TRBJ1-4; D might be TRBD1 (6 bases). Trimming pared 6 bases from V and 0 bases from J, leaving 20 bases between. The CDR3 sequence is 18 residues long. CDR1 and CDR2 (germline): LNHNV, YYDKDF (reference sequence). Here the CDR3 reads CATSPTGRGYSTNEKLFF. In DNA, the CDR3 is TGTGCCACCAGTCCAACAGGGAGAGGGTACTCAACTAATGAAAAACTGTTTTTT.

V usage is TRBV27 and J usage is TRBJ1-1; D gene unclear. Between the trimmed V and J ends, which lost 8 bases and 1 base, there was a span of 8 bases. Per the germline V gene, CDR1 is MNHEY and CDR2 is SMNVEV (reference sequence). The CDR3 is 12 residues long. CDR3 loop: CASREGNTEAFF. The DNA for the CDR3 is TGTGCCAGCCGGGAGGGGAACACTGAAGCTTTCTTT.

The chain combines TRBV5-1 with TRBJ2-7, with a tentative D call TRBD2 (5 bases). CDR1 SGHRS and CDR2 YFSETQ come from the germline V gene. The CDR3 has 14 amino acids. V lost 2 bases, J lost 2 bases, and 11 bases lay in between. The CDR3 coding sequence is TGCGCCAGCAGCTTCCGGGATTTGACCTACGAGCAGTACTTC. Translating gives CASSFRDLTYEQYF.

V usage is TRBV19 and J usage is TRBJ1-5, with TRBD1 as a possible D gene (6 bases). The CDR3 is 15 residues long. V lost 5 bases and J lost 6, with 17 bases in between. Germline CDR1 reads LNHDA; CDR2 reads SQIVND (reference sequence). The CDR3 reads CASSGPDSFGQPQHF. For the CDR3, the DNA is TGTGCCAGTAGTGGCCCGGACAGTTTTGGTCAGCCCCAGCATTTT.

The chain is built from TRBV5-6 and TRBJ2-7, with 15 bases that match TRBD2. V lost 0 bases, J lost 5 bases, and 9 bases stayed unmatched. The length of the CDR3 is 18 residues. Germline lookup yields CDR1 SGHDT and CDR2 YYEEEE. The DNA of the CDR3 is TGTGCCAGCAGCTTGGAGACCGGGACTAGCGGGGGGTGGGACGAGCAGTACTTC. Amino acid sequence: CASSLETGTSGGWDEQYF.

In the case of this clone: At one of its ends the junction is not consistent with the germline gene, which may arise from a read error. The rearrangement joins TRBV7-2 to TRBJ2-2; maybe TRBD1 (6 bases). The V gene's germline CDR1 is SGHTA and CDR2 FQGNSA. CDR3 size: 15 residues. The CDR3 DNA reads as TGTGCCAGCAGCTTAGCCCAGGGGAACATCGGGGAGCTGTTTTTT. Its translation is CASSLAQGNIGELFF.

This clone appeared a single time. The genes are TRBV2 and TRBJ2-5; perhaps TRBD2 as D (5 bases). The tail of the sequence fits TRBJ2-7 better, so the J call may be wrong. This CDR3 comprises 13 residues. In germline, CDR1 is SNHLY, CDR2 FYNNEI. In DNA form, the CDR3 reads TGTGCCAGCAGGACGACTACGACCTACGAGCAGTACTTC. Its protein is CASRTTTTYEQYF.

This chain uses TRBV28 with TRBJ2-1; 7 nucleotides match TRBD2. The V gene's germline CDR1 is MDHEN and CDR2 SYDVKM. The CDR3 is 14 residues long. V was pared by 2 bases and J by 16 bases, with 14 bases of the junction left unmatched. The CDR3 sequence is CASSLNLGGTGGFF. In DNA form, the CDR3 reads TGTGCCAGCAGTTTAAATCTCGGGGGGACTGGGGGATTCTTC.

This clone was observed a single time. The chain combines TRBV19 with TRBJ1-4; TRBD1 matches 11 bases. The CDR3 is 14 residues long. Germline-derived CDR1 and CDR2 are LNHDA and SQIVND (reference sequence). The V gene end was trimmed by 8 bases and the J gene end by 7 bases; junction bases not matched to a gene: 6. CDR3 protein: CASATGTGGEKLFF. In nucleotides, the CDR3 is TGTGCCAGTGCTACCGGGACAGGGGGTGAAAAACTGTTTTTT. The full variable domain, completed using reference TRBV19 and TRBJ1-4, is DGGITQSPKYLFRKEGQNVTLSCEQNLNHDAMYWYRQDPGQGLRLIYYSQIVNDFQKGDIAEGYSVSREKKESFPLTVTSAQKNPTAFYLCASATGTGGEKLFFGSGTQLSVL.

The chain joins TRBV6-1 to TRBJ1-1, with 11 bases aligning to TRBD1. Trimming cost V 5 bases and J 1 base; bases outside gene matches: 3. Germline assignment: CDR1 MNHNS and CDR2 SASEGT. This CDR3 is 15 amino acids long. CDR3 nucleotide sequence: TGTGCCAGCAGTAAGGACAGGGGGCCGAACACTGAAGCTTTCTTT. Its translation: CASSKDRGPNTEAFF.